This is a list of T cell receptor beta chains from one sample in a study of shared clonotypes between healthy human individuals. The table came from immunoSEQ multiplex PCR; TCRdb's copy has only in-frame clones and leaves some out. Among hundreds of thousands of clones listed, about 96% were seen once. The sample taken for sequencing was naive CD8+ T cells sorted from blood. All receptors come from a woman aged 30 to 39 in good health. The CDR3 runs from the conserved cysteine through the conserved F or W. D genes are given only for firm matches. The size entry is marked missing in some rows and otherwise reads once, few, many or a size class.

clone_size | j_call | v_call | d_call | cdr3_aa | cdr3_nt
- | TRBJ2-1 | TRBV4-1 | TRBD2 | CASSPKLAGAIDEQFF | TGCGCCAGCAGCCCAAAACTAGCGGGAGCAATCGATGAGCAGTTCTTC
- | TRBJ2-5 | TRBV15 | TRBD2 | CATGFAGGVETQYF | TGTGCCACCGGGTTTGCGGGAGGGGTGGAGACCCAGTACTTC
- | TRBJ2-7 | TRBV5-1 | - | CASSPYRGPYEQYF | TGCGCCAGCAGCCCCTACCGGGGCCCCTACGAGCAGTACTTC
- | TRBJ2-2 | TRBV28 | TRBD2 | CASSVLGLAGGNTGELFF | TGTGCCAGCAGTGTCTTGGGACTAGCGGGAGGTAACACCGGGGAGCTGTTTTTT
- | TRBJ2-7 | TRBV10-3 | TRBD1 | CAIIRRQGMGEQYF | TGTGCCATCATAAGGCGACAGGGAATGGGGGAGCAGTACTTC
- | TRBJ2-5 | TRBV7-9 | - | CASSLGGIETQYF | TGTGCCAGCAGCTTAGGAGGCATCGAGACCCAGTACTTC
- | TRBJ1-5 | TRBV25-1 | TRBD1 | CASSPPGQGHQPQHF | TGTGCCAGCAGCCCGCCGGGACAGGGGCATCAGCCCCAGCATTTT
- | TRBJ2-3 | TRBV7-9 | - | CASSSSKRAAGDTQYF | TGTGCCAGCAGCTCGTCTAAGCGGGCTGCCGGGGATACGCAGTATTTT
- | TRBJ2-1 | TRBV27 | - | CASSLNRPYNEQFF | TGTGCCAGCAGTTTAAATCGGCCCTACAATGAGCAGTTCTTC
once | TRBJ2-7 | TRBV11-2 | - | CASSKARLTSYEQYF | TGTGCCAGCAGCAAGGCGAGGCTGACCTCCTACGAGCAGTACTTC
- | TRBJ2-1 | TRBV7-6 | TRBD2 | CASSLGTSGNNEQFF | TGTGCCAGCAGCTTAGGGACTAGCGGGAACAATGAGCAGTTCTTC
- | TRBJ2-7 | TRBV13 | TRBD1 | CASSKQAGTGASYEQYF | TGTGCCAGCAGCAAACAGGCGGGGACAGGGGCCTCGTACGAGCAGTACTTC
- | TRBJ2-1 | TRBV4-2 | TRBD2 | CASSQTPSGRGDEQFF | TGTGCCAGCAGCCAAACTCCTAGCGGGAGAGGCGATGAGCAGTTCTTC
- | TRBJ1-2 | TRBV4-1 | TRBD1 | CASSHRGTGGWGYTF | TGCGCCAGCAGCCACCGGGGGACAGGGGGCTGGGGCTACACCTTC
- | TRBJ2-2 | TRBV7-7 | - | CASSLVGGARGELFF | TGTGCCAGCAGCTTAGTCGGGGGCGCGAGGGGGGAGCTGTTTTTT
- | TRBJ2-3 | TRBV27 | - | CASRTGPVAPDTQYF | TGTGCCAGCAGAACTGGACCAGTCGCCCCAGATACGCAGTATTTT
- | TRBJ2-2 | TRBV5-1 | - | CASSEDDGVNDAGELFF | TGCGCCAGCAGCGAGGACGACGGAGTGAACGACGCCGGGGAGCTGTTTTTT
- | TRBJ2-7 | TRBV7-9 | - | CASSPDFYEQYF | TGTGCCAGCAGCCCCGACTTCTACGAGCAGTACTTC
- | TRBJ2-7 | TRBV7-8 | TRBD1 | CASSDRVTSEQYF | TGTGCCAGCAGCGACAGGGTAACCTCCGAGCAGTACTTC
once | TRBJ2-1 | TRBV11-2 | - | CASSLGRNEQFF | TGTGCCAGCAGCTTAGGCAGGAATGAGCAGTTCTTC
- | TRBJ1-2 | TRBV27 | - | CASSSKEDTPYGYTF | TGTGCCAGCAGTTCGAAAGAAGACACTCCCTATGGCTACACCTTC
once | TRBJ2-2 | TRBV7-8 | - | CASSLGPETGMTYTGELFF | TGTGCCAGCAGCTTAGGACCCGAGACTGGAATGACTTACACCGGGGAGCTGTTTTTT
- | TRBJ1-2 | TRBV30 | - | CACTQGGGFSYTF | TGTGCCTGTACTCAGGGAGGGGGGTTTAGCTACACCTTC
- | TRBJ2-7 | TRBV6-1 | - | CASSVAFFSYEQYF | TGTGCCAGCAGTGTAGCCTTTTTCTCCTACGAGCAGTACTTC
once | TRBJ2-3 | TRBV14 | - | CASSPVSTDTQYF | TGTGCCAGCAGCCCCGTAAGCACAGATACGCAGTATTTT
- | TRBJ2-2 | TRBV7-6 | TRBD1 | CASSTLTGGVVTGELFF | TGTGCCAGCAGCACTCTGACAGGGGGCGTGGTCACCGGGGAGCTGTTTTTT
- | TRBJ1-1 | TRBV5-1 | TRBD1 | CASSPGGTEAFF | TGCGCCAGCAGCCCAGGGGGCACTGAAGCTTTCTTT
- | TRBJ2-1 | TRBV5-1 | - | CASSFGGEQFF | TGCGCCAGCAGCTTTGGTGGTGAGCAGTTCTTC
- | TRBJ2-7 | TRBV28 | - | CASSPLIGSYEQYF | TGTGCCAGCAGCCCCCTCATCGGGTCCTACGAGCAGTACTTC